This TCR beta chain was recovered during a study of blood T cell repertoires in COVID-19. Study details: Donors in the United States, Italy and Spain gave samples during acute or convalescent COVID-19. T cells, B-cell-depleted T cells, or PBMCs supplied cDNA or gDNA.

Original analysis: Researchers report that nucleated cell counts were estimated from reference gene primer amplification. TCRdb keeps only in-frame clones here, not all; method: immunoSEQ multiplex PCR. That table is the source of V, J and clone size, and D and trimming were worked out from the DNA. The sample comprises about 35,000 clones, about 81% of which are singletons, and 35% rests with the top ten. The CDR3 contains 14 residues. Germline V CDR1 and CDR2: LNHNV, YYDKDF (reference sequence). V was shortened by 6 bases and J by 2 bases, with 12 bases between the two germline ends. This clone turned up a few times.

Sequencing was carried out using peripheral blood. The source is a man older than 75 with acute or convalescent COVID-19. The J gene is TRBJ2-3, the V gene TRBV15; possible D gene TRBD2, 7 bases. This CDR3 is CATSKGGLTDTQYF. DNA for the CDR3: TGTGCCACCAGTAAGGGGGGGCTCACAGATACGCAGTATTTT.